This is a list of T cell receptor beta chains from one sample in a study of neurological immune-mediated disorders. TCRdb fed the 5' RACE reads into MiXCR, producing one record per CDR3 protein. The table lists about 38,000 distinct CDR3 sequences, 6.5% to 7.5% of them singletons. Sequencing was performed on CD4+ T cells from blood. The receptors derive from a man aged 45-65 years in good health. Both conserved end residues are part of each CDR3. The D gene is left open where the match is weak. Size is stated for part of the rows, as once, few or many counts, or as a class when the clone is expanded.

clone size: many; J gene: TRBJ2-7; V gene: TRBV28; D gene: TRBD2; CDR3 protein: CASSPIPPGLGSREQYF; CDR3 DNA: TGTGCCAGCAGCCCCATTCCGCCGGGACTAGGGTCACGCGAGCAGTACTTC
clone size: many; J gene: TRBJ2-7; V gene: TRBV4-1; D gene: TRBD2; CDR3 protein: CASSQETSGLVWQYF; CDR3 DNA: TGCGCCAGCAGCCAAGAGACCAGCGGACTAGTGTGGCAGTACTTC
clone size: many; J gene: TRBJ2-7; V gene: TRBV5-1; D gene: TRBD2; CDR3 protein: CASSPPTSGSSDEQYF; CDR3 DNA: TGCGCCAGCAGCCCACCGACTAGCGGGTCATCGGACGAGCAGTACTTC
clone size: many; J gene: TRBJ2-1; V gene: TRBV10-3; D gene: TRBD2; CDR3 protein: CATTLAEAGANEQFF; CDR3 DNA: TGTGCCACCACACTAGCGGAGGCCGGGGCCAATGAGCAGTTCTTC
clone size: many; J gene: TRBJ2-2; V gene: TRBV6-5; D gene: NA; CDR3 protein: CASSWDAGRVAGELFF; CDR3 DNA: TGTGCCAGCAGTTGGGATGCCGGGCGGGTCGCCGGGGAGCTGTTTTTT
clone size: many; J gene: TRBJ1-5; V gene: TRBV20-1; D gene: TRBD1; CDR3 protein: CSAREGTGNGNQPQHF; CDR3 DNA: TGCAGTGCTAGAGAAGGGACAGGGAATGGGAATCAGCCCCAGCATTTT
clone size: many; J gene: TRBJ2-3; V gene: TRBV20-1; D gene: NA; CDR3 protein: CSAGPTKDTQYF; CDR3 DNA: TGCAGTGCTGGGCCTACAAAAGATACGCAGTATTTT
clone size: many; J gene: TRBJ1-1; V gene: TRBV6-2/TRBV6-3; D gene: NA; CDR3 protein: CASSSAGGNTEAFF; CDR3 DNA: TGTGCCAGCAGTTCAGCGGGGGGAAACACTGAAGCTTTCTTT
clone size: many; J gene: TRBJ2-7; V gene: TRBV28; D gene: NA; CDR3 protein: CASRARGLSYEQYF; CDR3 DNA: TGTGCCAGCAGAGCACGGGGACTGAGCTACGAGCAGTACTTC
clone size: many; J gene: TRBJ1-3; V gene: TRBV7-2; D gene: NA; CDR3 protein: CASSLGGNTIYF; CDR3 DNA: TGTGCCAGCAGCTTAGGCGGAAACACCATATATTTT
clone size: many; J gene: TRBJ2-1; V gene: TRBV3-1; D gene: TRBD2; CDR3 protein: CASSQGLTSGREQFF; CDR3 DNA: TGTGCCAGCAGCCAGGGTCTCACTAGCGGGAGGGAGCAGTTCTTC
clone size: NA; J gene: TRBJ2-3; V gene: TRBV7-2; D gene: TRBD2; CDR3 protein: CASSLVGRGTDTQYF; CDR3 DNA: TGTGCCAGCAGCTTAGTCGGGAGGGGCACAGATACGCAGTATTTT
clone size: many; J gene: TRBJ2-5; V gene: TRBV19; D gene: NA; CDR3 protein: CASSNNDQETQYF; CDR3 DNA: TGTGCCAGTAGTAATAACGACCAAGAGACCCAGTACTTC
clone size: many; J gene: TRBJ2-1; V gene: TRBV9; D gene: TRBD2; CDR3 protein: CASSVAPGLAGADEQFF; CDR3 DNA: TGTGCCAGCAGCGTAGCCCCGGGACTAGCGGGAGCAGATGAGCAGTTCTTC
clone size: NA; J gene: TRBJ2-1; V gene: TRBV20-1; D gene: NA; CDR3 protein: CSAREGAGAYNEQFF; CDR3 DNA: TGCAGTGCTAGAGAGGGAGCGGGCGCTTACAATGAGCAGTTCTTC
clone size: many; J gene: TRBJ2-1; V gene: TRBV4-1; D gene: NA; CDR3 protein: CASSQGRGPRYNEQFF; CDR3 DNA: TGCGCCAGCAGCCAAGGACGCGGCCCCCGCTACAATGAGCAGTTCTTC
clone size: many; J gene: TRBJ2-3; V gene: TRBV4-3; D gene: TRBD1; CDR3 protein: CASSQGTGSSDTQYF; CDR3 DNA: TGCGCCAGCAGCCAAGGGACAGGGTCATCAGATACGCAGTATTTT
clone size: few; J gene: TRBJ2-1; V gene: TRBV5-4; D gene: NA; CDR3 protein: CASQKGEGLGEQFF; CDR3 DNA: TGTGCCAGCCAGAAGGGGGAGGGACTTGGTGAGCAGTTCTTC
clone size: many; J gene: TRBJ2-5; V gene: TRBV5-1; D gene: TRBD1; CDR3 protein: CASSPETGIETQYF; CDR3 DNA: TGCGCCAGCAGCCCGGAGACAGGGATAGAGACCCAGTACTTC
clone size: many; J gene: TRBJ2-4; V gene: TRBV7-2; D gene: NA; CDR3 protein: CASSFHGANIQYF; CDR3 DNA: TGTGCCAGCAGCTTTCACGGCGCGAACATTCAGTACTTC
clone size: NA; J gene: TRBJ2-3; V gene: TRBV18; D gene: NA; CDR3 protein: CASSPASREDTQYF; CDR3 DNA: TGTGCCAGCTCACCAGCAAGCAGGGAAGATACGCAGTATTTT
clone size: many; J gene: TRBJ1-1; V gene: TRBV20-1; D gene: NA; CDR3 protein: CSARRGGRRSTEAFF; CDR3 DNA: TGCAGTGCTAGGAGGGGGGGCCGTCGTAGCACTGAAGCTTTCTTT
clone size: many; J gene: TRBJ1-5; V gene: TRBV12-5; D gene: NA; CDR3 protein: CASSSDNQPQHF; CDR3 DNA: TGTGCTAGTTCCAGCGACAATCAGCCCCAGCATTTT
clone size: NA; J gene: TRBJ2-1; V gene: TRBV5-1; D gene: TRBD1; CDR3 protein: CASSLRDRNEQFF; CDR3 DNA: TGCGCCAGCAGCCTACGGGACAGAAATGAGCAGTTCTTC
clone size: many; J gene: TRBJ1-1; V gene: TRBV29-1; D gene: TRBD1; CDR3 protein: CSVGRSGGPGNTEAFF; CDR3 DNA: TGCAGCGTTGGTCGCTCAGGGGGCCCGGGGAACACTGAAGCTTTCTTT
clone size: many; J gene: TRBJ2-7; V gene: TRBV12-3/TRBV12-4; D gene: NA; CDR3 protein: CASSPTTGEQYF; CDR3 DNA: TGTGCCAGCAGTCCCACTACGGGCGAGCAGTACTTC
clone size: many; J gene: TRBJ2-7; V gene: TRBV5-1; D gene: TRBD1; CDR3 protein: CASSLEPSTGGNEQYF; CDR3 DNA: TGCGCCAGCAGCTTGGAGCCGTCGACAGGGGGCAACGAGCAGTACTTC
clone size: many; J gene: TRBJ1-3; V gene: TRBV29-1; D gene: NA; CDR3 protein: CSVDGWETGNTIYF; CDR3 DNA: TGCAGCGTTGATGGGTGGGAAACTGGAAACACCATATATTTT
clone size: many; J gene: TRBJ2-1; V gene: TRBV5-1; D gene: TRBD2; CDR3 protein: CASSLVAGVINEQFF; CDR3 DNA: TGCGCCAGCAGCTTGGTAGCGGGAGTAATCAATGAGCAGTTCTTC
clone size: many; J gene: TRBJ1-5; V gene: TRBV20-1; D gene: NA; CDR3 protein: CSARSGAGNQPQHF; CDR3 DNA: TGCAGTGCTAGATCGGGGGCGGGCAATCAGCCCCAGCATTTT
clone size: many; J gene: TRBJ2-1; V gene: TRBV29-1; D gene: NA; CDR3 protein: CSVEASDSYNEQFF; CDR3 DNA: TGCAGCGTTGAGGCTAGCGACTCCTACAATGAGCAGTTCTTC
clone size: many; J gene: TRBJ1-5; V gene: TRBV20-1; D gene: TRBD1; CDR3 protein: CSATRTGGMDQPQHF; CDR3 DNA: TGCAGTGCTACCCGGACAGGGGGCATGGATCAGCCCCAGCATTTT
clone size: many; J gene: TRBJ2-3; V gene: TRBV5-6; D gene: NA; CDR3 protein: CASSLFHRTSTDTQYF; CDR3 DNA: TGTGCCAGCAGCTTGTTTCACAGGACTAGCACAGATACGCAGTATTTT
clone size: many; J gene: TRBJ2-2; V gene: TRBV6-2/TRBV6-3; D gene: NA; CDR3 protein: CASSPLVNTGELFF; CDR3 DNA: TGTGCCAGCAGCCCGTTAGTAAACACCGGGGAGCTGTTTTTT
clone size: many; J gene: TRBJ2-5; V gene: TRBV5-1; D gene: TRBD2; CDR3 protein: CASSSGRGGETQYF; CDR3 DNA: TGCGCCAGCAGCTCCGGGAGGGGAGGAGAGACCCAGTACTTC
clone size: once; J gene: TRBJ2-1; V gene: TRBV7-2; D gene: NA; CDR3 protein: CASSDGLYNEQFF; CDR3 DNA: TGTGCCAGCAGCGACGGACTTTACAATGAGCAGTTCTTC
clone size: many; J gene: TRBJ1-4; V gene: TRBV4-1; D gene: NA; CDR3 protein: CASSQSQGTTNEKLFF; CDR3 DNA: TGCGCCAGCAGCCAATCGCAGGGGACAACTAATGAAAAACTGTTTTTT
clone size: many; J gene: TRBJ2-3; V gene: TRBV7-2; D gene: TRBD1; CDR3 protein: CASSLQDRVGKYSTDTQYF; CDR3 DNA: TGTGCCAGCAGCCTCCAAGACAGGGTGGGGAAGTACAGCACAGATACGCAGTATTTT
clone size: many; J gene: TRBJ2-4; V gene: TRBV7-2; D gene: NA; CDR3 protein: CASSPLTAPNKEAKNIQYF; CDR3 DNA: TGTGCCAGCAGCCCCTTGACAGCTCCTAATAAGGAAGCCAAAAACATTCAGTACTTC
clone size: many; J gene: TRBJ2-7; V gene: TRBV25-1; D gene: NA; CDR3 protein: CASSAGGGVYEQYF; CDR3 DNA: TGTGCCAGCAGTGCAGGGGGGGGAGTCTACGAGCAGTACTTC
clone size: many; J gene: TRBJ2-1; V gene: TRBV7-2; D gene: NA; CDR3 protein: CASRLHRGDNEQFF; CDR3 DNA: TGTGCCAGCAGACTACACCGCGGGGACAATGAGCAGTTCTTC
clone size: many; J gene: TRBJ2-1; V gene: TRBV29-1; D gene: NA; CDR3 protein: CSVGGTRFNEQFF; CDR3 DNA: TGCAGCGTTGGGGGTACTAGATTCAATGAGCAGTTCTTC
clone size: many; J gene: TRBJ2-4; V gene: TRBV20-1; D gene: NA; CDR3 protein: CSASVVGLLLAKNIQYF; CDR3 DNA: TGCAGTGCTAGTGTGGTTGGTCTTCTCCTAGCCAAAAACATTCAGTACTTC
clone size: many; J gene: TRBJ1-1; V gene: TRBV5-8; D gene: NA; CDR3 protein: CASGRFGTGMNTEAFF; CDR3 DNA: TGTGCCAGCGGCCGCTTCGGGACGGGCATGAACACTGAAGCTTTCTTT
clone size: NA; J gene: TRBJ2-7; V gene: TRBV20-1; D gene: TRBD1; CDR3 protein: CSARELRQGIYEQYF; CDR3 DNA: TGCAGTGCTAGAGAACTGAGACAGGGAATTTACGAGCAGTACTTC
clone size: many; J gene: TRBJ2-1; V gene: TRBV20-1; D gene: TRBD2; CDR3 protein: CSASPSSGGYNEQFF; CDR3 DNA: TGCAGTGCTAGTCCCTCTAGCGGGGGCTACAATGAGCAGTTCTTC
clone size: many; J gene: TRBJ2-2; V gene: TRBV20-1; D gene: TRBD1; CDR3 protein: CSAMNPGTGVGHTGELFF; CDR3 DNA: TGCAGTGCTATGAACCCGGGGACAGGGGTGGGGCACACCGGGGAGCTGTTTTTT
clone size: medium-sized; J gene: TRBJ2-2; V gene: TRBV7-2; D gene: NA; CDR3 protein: CASSLNPGSGELFF; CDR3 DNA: TGTGCCAGCAGCTTAAATCCGGGGTCCGGGGAGCTGTTTTTT
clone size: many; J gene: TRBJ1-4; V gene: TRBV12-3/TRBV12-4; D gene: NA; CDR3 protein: CASSLYRAGAEKLFF; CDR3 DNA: TGTGCCAGCAGTTTATATCGGGCGGGGGCCGAAAAACTGTTTTTT
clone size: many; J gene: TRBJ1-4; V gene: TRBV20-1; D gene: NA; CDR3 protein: CSARAPGMANEKLFF; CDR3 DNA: TGCAGTGCTAGGGCTCCAGGGATGGCTAATGAAAAACTGTTTTTT
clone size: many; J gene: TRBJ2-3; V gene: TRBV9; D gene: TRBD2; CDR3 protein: CASSVGLAGGQDTQYF; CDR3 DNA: TGTGCCAGCAGCGTAGGTCTAGCGGGAGGGCAAGATACGCAGTATTTT
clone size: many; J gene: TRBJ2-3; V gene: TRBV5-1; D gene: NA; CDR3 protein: CASSLDFASTDTQYF; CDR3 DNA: TGCGCCAGCAGCTTGGATTTTGCTAGCACAGATACGCAGTATTTT
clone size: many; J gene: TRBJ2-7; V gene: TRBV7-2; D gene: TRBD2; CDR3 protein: CASSLREASGRISYEQYF; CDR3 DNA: TGTGCCAGCAGCTTGAGGGAGGCTAGCGGGAGAATCTCCTACGAGCAGTACTTC
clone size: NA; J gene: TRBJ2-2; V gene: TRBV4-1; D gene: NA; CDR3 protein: CASSQPRGTGELFF; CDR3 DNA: TGCGCCAGCAGCCAACCGAGGGGAACCGGGGAGCTGTTTTTT
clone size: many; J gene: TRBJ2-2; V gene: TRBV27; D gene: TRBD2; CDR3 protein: CASSLGTSGSAGELFF; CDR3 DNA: TGTGCCAGCAGTTTAGGGACTAGCGGGAGCGCCGGGGAGCTGTTTTTT
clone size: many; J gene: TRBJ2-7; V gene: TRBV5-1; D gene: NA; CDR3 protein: CASSFHGAGYYEQYF; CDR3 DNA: TGCGCCAGCAGCTTCCATGGGGCTGGGTACTACGAGCAGTACTTC
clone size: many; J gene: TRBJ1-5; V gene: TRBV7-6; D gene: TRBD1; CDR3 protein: CASSRDRAGQPQHF; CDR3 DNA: TGTGCCAGCAGCAGGGACAGGGCAGGTCAGCCCCAGCATTTT
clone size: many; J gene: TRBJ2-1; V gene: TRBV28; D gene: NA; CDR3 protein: CASTPSYNEQFF; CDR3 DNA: TGTGCCAGCACCCCAAGCTACAATGAGCAGTTCTTC
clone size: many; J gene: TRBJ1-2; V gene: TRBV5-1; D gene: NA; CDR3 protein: CASSSSANYGYTF; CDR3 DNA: TGCGCCAGCAGCTCCAGCGCTAACTATGGCTACACCTTC